The entry below gives a single T cell receptor beta chain sequence along with its context. CDR1 and CDR2 from the germline V gene are SGHRS and YFSETQ. The CDR3 extends over 14 amino acids. The V end was cut by 4 bases, the J end by 10 bases, with 18 bases between. These data come from a study of blood T cell repertoires in COVID-19. Whole-study context: Acute-phase and convalescent COVID-19 samples originated in the United States, Italy and Spain. In each case, the material was cDNA or gDNA derived from T cells, B-cell-depleted T cells, or PBMCs.

Study processing details: Reference gene primer amplification yielded estimated nucleated cell counts. Assay: immunoSEQ multiplex PCR; the TCRdb copy retains only in-frame clones and omits some. V and J calls and clone size follow that table, whereas D and trimming were derived from the DNA. The sample consists of fewer than 130,000 clones, 80% to 90% of them appearing once. The clonotype was recovered from a human donor in a cohort sampled during active COVID-19. The chain is built from TRBV5-1 and TRBJ1-5; TRBD1 might be the D (5 bases). Sequencing used peripheral blood. The chain's CDR3 is CASSHDSPGDPQHF. CDR3 coding DNA: TGCGCCAGCAGCCATGACAGCCCGGGTGATCCCCAGCATTTT.